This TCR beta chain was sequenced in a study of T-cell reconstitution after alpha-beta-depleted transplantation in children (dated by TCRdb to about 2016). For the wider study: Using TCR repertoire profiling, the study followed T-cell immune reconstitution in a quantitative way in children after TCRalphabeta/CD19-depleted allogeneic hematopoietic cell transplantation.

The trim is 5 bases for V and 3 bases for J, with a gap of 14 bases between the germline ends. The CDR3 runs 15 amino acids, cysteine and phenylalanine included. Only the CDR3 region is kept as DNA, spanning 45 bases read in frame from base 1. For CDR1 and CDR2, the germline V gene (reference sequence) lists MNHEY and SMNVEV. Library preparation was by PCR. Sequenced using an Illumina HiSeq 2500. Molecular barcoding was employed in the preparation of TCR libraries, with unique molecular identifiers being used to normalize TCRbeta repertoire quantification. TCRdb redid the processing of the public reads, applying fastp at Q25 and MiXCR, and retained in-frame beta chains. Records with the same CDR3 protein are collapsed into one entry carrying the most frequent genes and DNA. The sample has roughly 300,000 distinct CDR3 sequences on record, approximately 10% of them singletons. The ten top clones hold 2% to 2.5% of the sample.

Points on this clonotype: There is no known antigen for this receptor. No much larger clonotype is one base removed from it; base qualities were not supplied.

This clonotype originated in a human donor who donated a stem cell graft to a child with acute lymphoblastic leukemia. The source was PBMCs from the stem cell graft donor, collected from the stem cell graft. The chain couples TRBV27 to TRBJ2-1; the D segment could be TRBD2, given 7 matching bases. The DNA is TGTGCCAGCAGTGGACTAGGACAGTACTACAATGAGCAGTTCTTC. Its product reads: CASSGLGQYYNEQFF.